The 3 T cell receptor beta chains below were found in one sample sequenced in a study of T-cell memory formation after mild COVID-19. TCRdb used MiXCR to reprocess the 5' RACE reads, holding one entry per CDR3 protein. The table shows around 340,000 distinct CDR3 sequences, with approximately 15% occurring only once. Input material: PBMCs or a T cell subset sorted from them (not recorded which). These receptors all stem from a man aged 18 to 29 who had mild COVID-19 (a few samples of this study predate the infection). Cell type and time point are not known.

The rearrangement joins TRBV29-1 to TRBJ2-5, with unresolved D. Per germline, CDR1 SQVTM and CDR2 ANQGSEA. V shed 4 bases and J shed 3 bases, with 3 bases lying between them. The CDR3 has 10 residues. CDR3 sequence reads: CSVGEETQYF. CDR3 nucleotides: TGCAGCGTTGGGGAAGAGACCCAGTACTTC. The full variable domain, in which reference TRBV29-1 and TRBJ2-5 provide the parts outside the CDR3, is SAVISQKPSRDICQRGTSLTIQCQVDSQVTMMFWYRQQPGQSLTLIATANQGSEATYESGFVIDKFPISRPNLTFSTLTVSNMSPEDSSIYLCSVGEETQYFGPGTRLLVL.

This clonotype was observed a handful of times. The chain joins TRBV4-1 to TRBJ2-3; tentative D call: TRBD2 (6 bases). V lost 1 base to trimming and J lost 6 bases, with 17 bases between them. Germline V gene sequence: CDR1 MGHRA, CDR2 YSYEKL. The CDR3 has 16 residues. CDR3 nucleotide sequence: TGCGCCAGCAGCCAAGGATCAGGGCTCCGGGAGGATACGCAGTATTTT. Protein product: CASSQGSGLREDTQYF.

The chain joins TRBV7-8 to TRBJ2-5, with TRBD2 identical over 12 bases. The CDR3 spans 19 residues. Germline values: CDR1 SGHVS, CDR2 FQNEAQ. Losses at the gene ends were 5 bases for V and 1 base for J; bases not matched to a gene: 14. In DNA, the CDR3 is TGTGCCAGCAGCCCAAGATCCGCTAGCGGGGGGGCTCTCCAAGAGACCCAGTACTTC. As protein: CASSPRSASGGALQETQYF.